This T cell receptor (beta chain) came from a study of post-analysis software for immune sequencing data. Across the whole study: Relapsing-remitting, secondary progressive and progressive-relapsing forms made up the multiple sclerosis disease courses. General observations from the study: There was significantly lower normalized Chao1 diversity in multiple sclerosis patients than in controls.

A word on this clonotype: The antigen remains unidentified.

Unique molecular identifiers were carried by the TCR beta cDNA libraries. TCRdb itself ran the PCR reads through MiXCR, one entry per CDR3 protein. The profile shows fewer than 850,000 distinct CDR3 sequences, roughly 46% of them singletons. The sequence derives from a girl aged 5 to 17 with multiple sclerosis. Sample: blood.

CDR3 loop: CASSSGPGPSYEQYF. The CDR3 DNA reads TGCGCCAGCAGTTCCGGGCCGGGGCCCTCCTACGAGCAGTACTTC. The chain links TRBV5-1 to TRBJ2-7; D might be TRBD1 or TRBD2, each matching 5 bases. Trimming shortened V by 5 bases and J by 0 bases, and 15 bases separated the two germline ends. Germline V gives CDR1 SGHRS, CDR2 YFSETQ. The CDR3 sequence is 15 residues long. The entire variable domain, with the rest obtained from reference TRBV5-1 and TRBJ2-7, is as follows: KAGVTQTPRYLIKTRGQQVTLSCSPISGHRSVSWYQQTPGQGLQFLFEYFSETQRNKGNFPGRFSGRQFSNSRSEMNVSTLELGDSALYLCASSSGPGPSYEQYFGPGTRLTVT.